The T cell receptor (beta chain) described here comes from a study of OX40 agonist ivuxolimab in advanced cancers. Across the whole study: Intravenous ivuxolimab at 0.01 to 10 mg/kg was given to patients every 2 weeks.

Germline CDR1 reads SEHNR; CDR2 reads FQNEAQ (reference sequence). The CDR3 has 15 amino acids. With 5 bases removed from V and 10 bases from J, the gap between germline ends came to 23 bases. The assay was immunoSEQ multiplex PCR, and TCRdb's table has in-frame clones only and misses some. The data show 30,000 to 35,000 clones, roughly 84% seen once. The chain uses TRBV7-9 and TRBJ1-1; D is unclear. The source of this sequence is an adult with an advanced solid tumor such as melanoma, head and neck, liver or kidney cancer. The sequences come from CD4+ or CD8+ T cells sorted from blood, collected in a trial of the OX40 agonist ivuxolimab. CDR3 region: CASSPSLGLLPVAFF. The CDR3 coding sequence is TGTGCCAGCAGCCCGAGTTTAGGACTCCTTCCTGTAGCTTTCTTT.